One sample yielded the 8 T cell receptor beta chains listed below, sequenced in a study of blood T cell repertoires in COVID-19. Measured with immunoSEQ multiplex PCR; TCRdb has only the in-frame clones, and not every one. The sample has about 220,000 clones, 75% to 85% seen once. Specimen: peripheral blood. These receptors originate from a man aged 50 to 59 with active or convalescent COVID-19.

This rearrangement joins TRBV5-4 to TRBJ1-1, with D possibly being TRBD1 (6 bases). The CDR3 is 14 residues long. CDR1 SGHNT and CDR2 YYREEE come from the germline V gene (reference sequence). Trimming stripped 5 bases from V and 4 bases from J, with 15 bases between. CDR3 loop: CASRGQGLGTEAFF. The CDR3 DNA reads as TGTGCCAGCAGGGGGCAGGGGCTGGGCACTGAAGCTTTCTTT.

This clone came up a few times. V usage is TRBV6-2 or TRBV6-3 and J usage is TRBJ1-2, with unresolved D. The CDR3 sequence is 13 residues long. Germline values: CDR1 MNHEY, CDR2 SVGEGT. V dropped 0 bases and J dropped 8 bases, with 10 bases sitting between them. Written as DNA, the CDR3 is TGTGCCAGCAGTTACTCGCCCGCGGAGGGCTACACCTTC. Translated, it gives CASSYSPAEGYTF.

V is TRBV14 and J is TRBJ2-3; 14 positions match TRBD2. The CDR3 length is 16 residues. The ends lost 4 bases at V and 9 bases at J; junction bases unmatched: 9. The V gene's germline CDR1 is SGHDN and CDR2 FVKESK. The CDR3 reads CASSPTTSGGARTQYF. The CDR3 DNA is TGTGCCAGCAGCCCCACGACTAGCGGGGGGGCTCGGACGCAGTATTTT.

This chain uses TRBV12-5 with TRBJ2-1; D is unclear. V was pared by 7 bases and J by 10 bases, with 11 bases between. The CDR3 loop spans 11 amino acids. The germline gives CDR1 LGHNT, CDR2 FRNRAP. Here the CDR3 DNA reads TGTGCTAGTGCGAACCCTAGGGAGCAGTTCTTC. Translation gives CASANPREQFF.

The V and J genes are TRBV2 and TRBJ1-2; TRBD1 aligns across 7 bases. V was pared by 3 bases and J by 7 bases, with 5 bases of the junction left unmatched. The CDR3 spans 13 residues. CDR1 and CDR2 (germline): SNHLY, FYNNEI. The CDR3 here is CASSDGTASGYTF. The CDR3 bases are TGTGCCAGCAGTGACGGGACAGCAAGTGGCTACACCTTC.

The chain joins TRBV18 to TRBJ1-1, with D hard to call. From germline, CDR1 is KGHSH and CDR2 LQKENI. Trimming took off 5 bases at V and 1 base at J, with 8 bases between the two ends. This CDR3 region has 13 residues. The CDR3 DNA reads as TGTGCCAGCTCATCTCAGGAGAACACTGAAGCTTTCTTT. Amino acids: CASSSQENTEAFF. Full variable domain (missing parts from reference TRBV18 and TRBJ1-1): NAGVMQNPRHLVRRRGQEARLRCSPMKGHSHVYWYRQLPEEGLKFMVYLQKENIIDESGMPKERFSAEFPKEGPSILRIQQVVRGDSAAYFCASSSQENTEAFFGQGTRLTVV.

The chain has TRBV6-6 and TRBJ2-3; possibly TRBD2 for D (5 bases). Germline lookup yields CDR1 MNHNY and CDR2 SVGAGI (reference sequence). V was clipped by 4 bases and J by 0 bases, with 8 bases between them. CDR3 length: 14 residues. CDR3 coding DNA: TGTGCCAGCAGTTGGACTGATAGCACAGATACGCAGTATTTT. It is translated as CASSWTDSTDTQYF.

The chain recombines TRBV7-3 with TRBJ2-1; maybe TRBD1 (5 bases). Trimming took off 5 bases at V and 3 bases at J, with 11 bases between the two ends. The CDR3 has 14 residues. Germline V gene lookup returns CDR1 SGHTA and CDR2 FQGTGA. CDR3 region: CASSADGHYNEQFF. The CDR3 nucleotides read TGTGCCAGCAGCGCGGACGGACACTACAATGAGCAGTTCTTC.